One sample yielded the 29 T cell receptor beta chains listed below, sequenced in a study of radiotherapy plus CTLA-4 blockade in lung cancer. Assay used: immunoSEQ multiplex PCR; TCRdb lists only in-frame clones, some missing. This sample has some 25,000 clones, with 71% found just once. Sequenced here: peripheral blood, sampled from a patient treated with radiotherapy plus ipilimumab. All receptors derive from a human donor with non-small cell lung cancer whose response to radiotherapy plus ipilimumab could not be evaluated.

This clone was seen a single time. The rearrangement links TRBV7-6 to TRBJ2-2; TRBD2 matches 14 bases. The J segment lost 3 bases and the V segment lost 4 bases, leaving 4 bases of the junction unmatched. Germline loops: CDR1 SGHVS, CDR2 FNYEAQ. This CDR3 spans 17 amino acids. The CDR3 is CASSSMGLAGDTGELFF. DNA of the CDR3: TGTGCCAGCAGCTCCATGGGACTAGCGGGAGACACCGGGGAGCTGTTTTTT.

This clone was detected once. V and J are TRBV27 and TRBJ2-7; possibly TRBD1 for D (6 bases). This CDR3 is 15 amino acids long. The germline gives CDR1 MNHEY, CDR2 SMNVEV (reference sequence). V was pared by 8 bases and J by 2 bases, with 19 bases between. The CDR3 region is CASRPGQLIAYEQYF. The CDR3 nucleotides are TGTGCCAGCCGACCGGGACAACTTATCGCCTACGAGCAGTACTTC.

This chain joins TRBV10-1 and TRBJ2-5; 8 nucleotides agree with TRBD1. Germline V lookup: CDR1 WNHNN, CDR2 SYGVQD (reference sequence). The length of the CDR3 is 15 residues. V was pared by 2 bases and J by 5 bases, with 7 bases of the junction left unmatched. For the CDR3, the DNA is TGCGCCAGCAGTGAGGCAGGGGGCGCCGGGGAGACCCAGTACTTC. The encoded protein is CASSEAGGAGETQYF.

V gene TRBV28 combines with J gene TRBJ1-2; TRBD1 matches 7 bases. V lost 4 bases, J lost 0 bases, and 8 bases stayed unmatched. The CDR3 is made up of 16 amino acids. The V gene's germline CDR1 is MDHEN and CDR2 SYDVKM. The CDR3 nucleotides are TGTGCCAGCAGTTACGACAGGGTACGATCTAACTATGGCTACACCTTC. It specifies CASSYDRVRSNYGYTF.

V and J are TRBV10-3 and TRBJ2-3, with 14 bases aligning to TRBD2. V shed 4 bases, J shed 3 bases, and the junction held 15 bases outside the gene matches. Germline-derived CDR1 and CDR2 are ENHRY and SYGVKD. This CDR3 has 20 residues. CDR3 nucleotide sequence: TGTGCCATCAGTGTTTTTCCGGGACTAGCGGGAGAAGTTTGGACAGATACGCAGTATTTT. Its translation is CAISVFPGLAGEVWTDTQYF.

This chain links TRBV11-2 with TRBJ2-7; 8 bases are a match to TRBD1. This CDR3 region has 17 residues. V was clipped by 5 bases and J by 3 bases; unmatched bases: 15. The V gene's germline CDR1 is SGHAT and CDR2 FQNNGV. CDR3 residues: CASSLGVRLDRVYEQYF. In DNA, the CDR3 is TGTGCCAGCAGCCTCGGAGTGCGTCTGGACAGGGTCTACGAGCAGTACTTC.

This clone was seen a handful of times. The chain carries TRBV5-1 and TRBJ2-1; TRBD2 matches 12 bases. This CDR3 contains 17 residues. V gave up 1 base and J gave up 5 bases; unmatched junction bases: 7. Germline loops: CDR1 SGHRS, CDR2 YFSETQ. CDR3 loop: CASSLSPLAGGNNEQFF. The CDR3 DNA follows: TGCGCCAGCAGCTTGTCCCCACTAGCGGGAGGTAACAATGAGCAGTTCTTC.

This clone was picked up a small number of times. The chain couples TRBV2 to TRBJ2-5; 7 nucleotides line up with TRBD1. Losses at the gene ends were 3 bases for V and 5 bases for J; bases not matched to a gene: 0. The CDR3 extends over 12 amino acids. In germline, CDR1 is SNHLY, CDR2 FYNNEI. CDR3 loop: CASSDRGETQYF. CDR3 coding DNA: TGTGCCAGCAGTGACAGGGGGGAGACCCAGTACTTC.

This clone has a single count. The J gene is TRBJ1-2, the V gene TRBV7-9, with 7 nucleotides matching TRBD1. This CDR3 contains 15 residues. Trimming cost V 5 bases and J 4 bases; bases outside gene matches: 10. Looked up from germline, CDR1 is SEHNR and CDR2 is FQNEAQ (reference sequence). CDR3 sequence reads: CASSRGGGASYGYTF. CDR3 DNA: TGTGCCAGCAGCCGTGGAGGGGGCGCGTCCTATGGCTACACCTTC.

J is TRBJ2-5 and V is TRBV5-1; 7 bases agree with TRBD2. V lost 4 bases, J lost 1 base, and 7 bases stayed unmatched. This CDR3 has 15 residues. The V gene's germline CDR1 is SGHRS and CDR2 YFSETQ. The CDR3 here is CASSLQGGGQETQYF. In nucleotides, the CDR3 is TGCGCCAGCAGCCTGCAGGGCGGGGGCCAAGAGACCCAGTACTTC.

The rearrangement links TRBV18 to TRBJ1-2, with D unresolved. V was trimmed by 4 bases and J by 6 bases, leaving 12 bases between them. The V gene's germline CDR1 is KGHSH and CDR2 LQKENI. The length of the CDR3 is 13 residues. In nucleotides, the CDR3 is TGTGCCAGCTCACAATCTGTACGGGATGGCTACACCTTC. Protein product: CASSQSVRDGYTF.

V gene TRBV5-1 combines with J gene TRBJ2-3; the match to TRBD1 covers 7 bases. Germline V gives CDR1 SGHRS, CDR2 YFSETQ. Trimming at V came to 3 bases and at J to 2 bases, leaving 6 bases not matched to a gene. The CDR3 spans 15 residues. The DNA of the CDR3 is TGCGCCAGCAGCTCAGGACAGGCCGTCACAGATACGCAGTATTTT. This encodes CASSSGQAVTDTQYF.

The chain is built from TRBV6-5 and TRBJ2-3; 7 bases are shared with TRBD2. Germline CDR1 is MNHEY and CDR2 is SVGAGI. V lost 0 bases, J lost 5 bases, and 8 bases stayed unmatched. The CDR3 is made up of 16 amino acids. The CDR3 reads CASSYSGGGRGDTQYF. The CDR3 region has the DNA TGTGCCAGCAGTTACTCTGGGGGAGGGCGAGGAGATACGCAGTATTTT.

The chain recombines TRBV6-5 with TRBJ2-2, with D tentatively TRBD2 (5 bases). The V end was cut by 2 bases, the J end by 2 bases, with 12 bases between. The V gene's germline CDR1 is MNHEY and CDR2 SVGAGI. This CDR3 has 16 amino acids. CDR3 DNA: TGTGCCAGCAGTTACGGCGGGTTTATTAACACCGGGGAGCTGTTTTTT. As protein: CASSYGGFINTGELFF.

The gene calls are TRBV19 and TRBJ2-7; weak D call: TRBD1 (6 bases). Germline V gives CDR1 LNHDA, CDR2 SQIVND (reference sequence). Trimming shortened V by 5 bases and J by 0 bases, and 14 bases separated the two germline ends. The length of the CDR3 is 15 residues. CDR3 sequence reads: CASSLHGQSSYEQYF. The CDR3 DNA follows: TGTGCCAGTAGTCTCCACGGACAGAGCTCCTACGAGCAGTACTTC.

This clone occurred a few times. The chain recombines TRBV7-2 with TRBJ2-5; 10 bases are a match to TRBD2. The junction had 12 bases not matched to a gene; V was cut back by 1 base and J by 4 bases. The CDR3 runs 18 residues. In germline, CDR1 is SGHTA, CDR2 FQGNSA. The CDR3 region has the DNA TGTGCCAGCAGCTTAGAGGGCAGGCTAGCGGGAGTGGGAGAGACCCAGTACTTC. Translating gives CASSLEGRLAGVGETQYF.

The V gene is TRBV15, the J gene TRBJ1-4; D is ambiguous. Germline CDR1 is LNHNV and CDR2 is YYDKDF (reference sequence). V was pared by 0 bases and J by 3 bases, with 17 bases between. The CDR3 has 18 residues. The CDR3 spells CATSRDRGRGAANEKLFF. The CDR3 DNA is TGTGCCACCAGCAGAGATCGTGGCCGAGGCGCAGCTAATGAAAAACTGTTTTTT.

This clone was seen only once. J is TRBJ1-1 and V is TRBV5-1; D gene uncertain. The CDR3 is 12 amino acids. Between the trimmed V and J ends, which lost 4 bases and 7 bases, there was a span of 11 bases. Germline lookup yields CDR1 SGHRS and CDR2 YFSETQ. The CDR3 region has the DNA TGCGCCAGCAGCGAGCCAGAGGGTGAAGCTTTCTTT. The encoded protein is CASSEPEGEAFF.

The CDR3 DNA reads TGTGCCAGCAGCTTGCTAAACCAAAACATTCAGTACTTC. Amino acids: CASSLLNQNIQYF. The V gene is TRBV7-2, the J gene TRBJ2-4; D is unresolved. Per the germline V gene, CDR1 is SGHTA and CDR2 is FQGNSA. CDR3 size: 13 residues. V lost 3 bases and J lost 5, with 8 bases in between.

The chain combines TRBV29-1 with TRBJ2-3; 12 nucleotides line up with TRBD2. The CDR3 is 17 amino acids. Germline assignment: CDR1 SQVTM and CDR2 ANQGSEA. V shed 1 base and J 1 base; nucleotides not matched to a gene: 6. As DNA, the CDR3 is TGCAGCGTTGAAGGACTAGCGGGAGTTGGAGGCACAGATACGCAGTATTTT. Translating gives CSVEGLAGVGGTDTQYF.

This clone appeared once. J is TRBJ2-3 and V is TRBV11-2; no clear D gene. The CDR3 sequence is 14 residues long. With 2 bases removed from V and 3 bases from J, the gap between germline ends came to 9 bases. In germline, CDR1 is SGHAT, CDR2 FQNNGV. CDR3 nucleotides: TGTGCCAGCAGCTTAAACAGAAAGACAGATACGCAGTATTTT. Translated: CASSLNRKTDTQYF.

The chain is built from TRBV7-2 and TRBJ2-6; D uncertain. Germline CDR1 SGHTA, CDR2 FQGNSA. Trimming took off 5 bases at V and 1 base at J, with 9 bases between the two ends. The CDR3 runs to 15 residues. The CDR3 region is CASSRPGSGANVLTF. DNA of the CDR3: TGTGCCAGCAGCCGCCCCGGGTCTGGGGCCAACGTCCTGACTTTC. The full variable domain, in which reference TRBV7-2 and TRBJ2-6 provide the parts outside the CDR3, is GAGVSQSPSNKVTEKGKDVELRCDPISGHTALYWYRQSLGQGLEFLIYFQGNSAPDKSGLPSDRFSAERTGGSVSTLTIQRTQQEDSAVYLCASSRPGSGANVLTFGAGSRLTVL.

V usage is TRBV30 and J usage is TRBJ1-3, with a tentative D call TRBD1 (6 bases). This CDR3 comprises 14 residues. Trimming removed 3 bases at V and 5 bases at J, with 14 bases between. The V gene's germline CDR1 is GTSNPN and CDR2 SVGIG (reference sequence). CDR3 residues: CAWRETGSRNTIYF. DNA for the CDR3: TGTGCCTGGAGAGAAACAGGGTCTAGAAACACCATATATTTT. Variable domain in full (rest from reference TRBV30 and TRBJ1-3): SQTIHQWPATLVQPVGSPLSLECTVEGTSNPNLYWYRQAAGRGLQLLFYSVGIGQISSEVPQNLSASRPQDRQFILSSKKLLLSDSGFYLCAWRETGSRNTIYFGEGSWLTVV.

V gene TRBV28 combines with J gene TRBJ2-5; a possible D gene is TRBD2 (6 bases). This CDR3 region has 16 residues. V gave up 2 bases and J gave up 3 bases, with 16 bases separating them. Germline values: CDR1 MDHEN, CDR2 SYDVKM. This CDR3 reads CASSLPSGGMEETQYF. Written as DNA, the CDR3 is TGTGCCAGCAGTTTACCGAGCGGAGGGATGGAAGAGACCCAGTACTTC.

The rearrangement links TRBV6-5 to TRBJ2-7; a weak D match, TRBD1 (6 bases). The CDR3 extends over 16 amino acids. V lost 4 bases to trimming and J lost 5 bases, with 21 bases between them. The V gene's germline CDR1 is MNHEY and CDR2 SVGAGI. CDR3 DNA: TGTGCCAGCAGTTCTTACCCCAGGGGAAAGAGGAACGAGCAGTACTTC. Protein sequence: CASSSYPRGKRNEQYF.

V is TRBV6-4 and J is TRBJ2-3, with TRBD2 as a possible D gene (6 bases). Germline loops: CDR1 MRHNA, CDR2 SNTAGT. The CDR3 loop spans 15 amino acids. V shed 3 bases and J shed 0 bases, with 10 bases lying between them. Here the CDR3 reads CASSEGGLSTDTQYF. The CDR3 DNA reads TGTGCCAGCAGTGAGGGGGGTTTGAGCACAGATACGCAGTATTTT.

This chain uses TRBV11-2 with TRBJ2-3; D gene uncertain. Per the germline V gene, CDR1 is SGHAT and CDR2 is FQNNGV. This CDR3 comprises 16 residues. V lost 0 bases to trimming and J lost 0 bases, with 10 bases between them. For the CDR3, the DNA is TGTGCCAGCAGCTTAGAGTCTATGCCAAGCACAGATACGCAGTATTTT. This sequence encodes CASSLESMPSTDTQYF.

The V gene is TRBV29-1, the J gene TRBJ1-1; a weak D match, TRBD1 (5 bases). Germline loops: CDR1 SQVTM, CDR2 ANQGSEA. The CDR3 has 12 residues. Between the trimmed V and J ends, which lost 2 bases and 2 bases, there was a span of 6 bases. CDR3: CSVERGNTEAFF. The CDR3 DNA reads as TGCAGCGTTGAAAGGGGCAACACTGAAGCTTTCTTT.

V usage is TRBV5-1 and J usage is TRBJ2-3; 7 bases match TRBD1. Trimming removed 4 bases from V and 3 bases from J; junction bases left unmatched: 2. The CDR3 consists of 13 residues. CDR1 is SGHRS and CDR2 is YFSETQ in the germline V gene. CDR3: CASSTGQTDTQYF. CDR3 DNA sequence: TGCGCCAGCAGCACGGGACAGACAGATACGCAGTATTTT. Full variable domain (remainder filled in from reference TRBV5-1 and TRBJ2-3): KAGVTQTPRYLIKTRGQQVTLSCSPISGHRSVSWYQQTPGQGLQFLFEYFSETQRNKGNFPGRFSGRQFSNSRSEMNVSTLELGDSALYLCASSTGQTDTQYFGPGTRLTVL.